One and the same sample provided the 24 T cell receptor beta chains below, sequenced in a study of blood T cell repertoires in COVID-19 (dated by TCRdb to between 2020 and 2021). Library construction relied on the immunoSEQ multiplex PCR assay. Drawn from immuneACCESS, this table holds only the in-frame rearrangements with V and J called that TCRdb kept. Clones are partly lost; checked studies trace under half to an unresolved V gene and leave the rest unexplained. A total of about 51,000 clones appear in this sample, less than 95% of them only once. The biggest ten clones account for approximately 3% of the sample. The sequenced material came from peripheral blood. These receptors all come from a man over 45 with acute or convalescent COVID-19.

The genes are TRBV7-2 and TRBJ2-3; perhaps TRBD1 as D (5 bases). There are 14 residues in the CDR3. Trimming removed 7 bases at V and 0 bases at J, with 11 bases between. Germline-derived CDR1 and CDR2 are SGHTA and FQGNSA. The chain's CDR3 is CASTQGLSTDTQYF. CDR3 nucleotide sequence: TGTGCCAGCACTCAGGGTCTGAGCACAGATACGCAGTATTTT.

V usage is TRBV10-2 and J usage is TRBJ1-2; D not certain. Germline V gives CDR1 WSHSY, CDR2 SAAADI. The CDR3 runs 12 residues. Trimming removed 5 bases at V and 4 bases at J, with 8 bases between. DNA of the CDR3: TGCGCCAGCAGTTCGCCCGGCTATGGCTACACCTTC. It yields the protein CASSSPGYGYTF.

This clone was counted once. V gene TRBV30 combines with J gene TRBJ1-4; D remains ambiguous. The germline CDR1 and CDR2 sequences are GTSNPN and SVGIG (reference sequence). The length of the CDR3 is 12 residues. Trimming took off 5 bases at V and 3 bases at J, with 7 bases between the two ends. The CDR3 sequence: CAWEGSNEKLFF. The DNA for the CDR3 is TGTGCCTGGGAGGGATCTAATGAAAAACTGTTTTTT.

The chain joins TRBV3-1 (or the pseudogene TRBV3-2) to TRBJ1-1, with 8 bases identical to TRBD1. The CDR3 runs to 14 residues. The V gene's germline CDR1 is LGHDT and CDR2 YNNKEL (reference sequence). V dropped 1 base and J dropped 4; count of bases not matched to a gene: 2. CDR3 nucleotide sequence: TGTGCCAGCAGCCAAGCTGGACAGGGCACTGAAGCTTTCTTT. Protein sequence: CASSQAGQGTEAFF.

The chain has TRBV7-9 and TRBJ1-4, with TRBD1 matching over 8 bases. Germline CDR1 is SEHNR and CDR2 is FQNEAQ (reference sequence). V was clipped by 6 bases and J by 5 bases; unmatched bases: 5. The CDR3 extends over 14 amino acids. CDR3 amino acids: CASSPTGGNEKLFF. In nucleotides, the CDR3 is TGTGCCAGCAGTCCTACAGGGGGGAATGAAAAACTGTTTTTT.

V usage is TRBV6-6 and J usage is TRBJ2-3; 9 bases agree with TRBD1. The CDR3 length is 15 residues. Germline loops: CDR1 MNHNY, CDR2 SVGAGI (reference sequence). Trimming removed 6 bases from V and 4 bases from J; junction bases left unmatched: 8. In nucleotides, the CDR3 is TGTGCCAGCAGGCGTGGGACAGGGATGGCAGATACGCAGTATTTT. Residues: CASRRGTGMADTQYF.

The gene calls are TRBV2 and TRBJ2-1; unclear D gene. This CDR3 has 14 residues. Germline V lookup: CDR1 SNHLY, CDR2 FYNNEI. V lost 8 bases and J 10 bases, leaving 21 bases between the germline ends. The CDR3 loop reads CASGVGRMPDEQFF. CDR3 DNA sequence: TGTGCCAGCGGAGTAGGCCGAATGCCCGACGAGCAGTTCTTC.

The gene calls are TRBV5-1 and TRBJ2-3, with TRBD2 matching 14 bases. The CDR3 is 15 amino acids. V lost 4 bases and J lost 6; bases outside the gene matches: 4. CDR1 SGHRS and CDR2 YFSETQ come from the germline V gene. The CDR3 DNA is TGCGCCAGCAGCGTGACTAGCGGGGGGGCGGATACGCAGTATTTT. It is translated as CASSVTSGGADTQYF.

This chain joins TRBV11-1 and TRBJ2-5; TRBD1 agrees at 7 bases. V lost 3 bases to trimming and J lost 5 bases; unmatched junction nucleotides: 6. The germline V gene has CDR1 SGHAT and CDR2 FQDESV (reference sequence). The CDR3 sequence is 14 residues long. CDR3 in amino acids: CASSLYRGWETQYF. The CDR3, as DNA: TGTGCCAGCAGCTTGTACAGGGGCTGGGAGACCCAGTACTTC. Full variable domain (outside the CDR3, taken from reference TRBV11-1 and TRBJ2-5): EAEVAQSPRYKITEKSQAVAFWCDPISGHATLYWYRQILGQGPELLVQFQDESVVDDSQLPKDRFSAERLKGVDSTLKIQPAELGDSAMYLCASSLYRGWETQYFGPGTRLLVL.

The chain couples TRBV5-1 to TRBJ2-5, with a weak D call TRBD1 (6 bases). The V gene lost 0 bases and the J gene lost 2 bases, with 8 bases spanning the gap. Germline-derived CDR1 and CDR2 are SGHRS and YFSETQ. This CDR3 has 14 residues. In nucleotides, the CDR3 is TGCGCCAGCAGCTTGGCCGGACAGCAAGAGACCCAGTACTTC. Protein: CASSLAGQQETQYF.

The V gene is TRBV19, the J gene TRBJ2-4; TRBD2 aligns across 14 bases. The J segment lost 6 bases and the V segment lost 3 bases, leaving 4 bases of the junction unmatched. From germline, CDR1 is LNHDA and CDR2 SQIVND (reference sequence). The CDR3 spans 16 residues. The CDR3 DNA sequence: TGTGCCAGTAGTATCGGACTAGCGGGGGGTTTAAACATTCAGTACTTC. Protein product: CASSIGLAGGLNIQYF.

The chain is built from TRBV27 and TRBJ1-2, with TRBD1 identical over 9 bases. J was trimmed by 6 bases and V by 6 bases; bases with no gene match: 11. The germline CDR1 and CDR2 sequences are MNHEY and SMNVEV (reference sequence). This CDR3 is built from 15 residues. CDR3 in DNA: TGTGCCAGCAGGAGATCGGGACAGGGTCCTAATGGCTACACCTTC. Translation gives CASRRSGQGPNGYTF.

The chain employs TRBV4-1 and TRBJ2-3; 8 positions match TRBD2. Trimming cost V 1 base and J 4 bases; bases outside gene matches: 4. The germline gives CDR1 MGHRA, CDR2 YSYEKL. This CDR3 contains 15 residues. CDR3 sequence: CASSQGGGSPDTQYF. The CDR3 bases are TGCGCCAGCAGCCAAGGCGGGGGGTCTCCAGATACGCAGTATTTT.

The genes are TRBV7-6 and TRBJ2-3; tentatively, D is TRBD2 (6 bases). This CDR3 has 14 amino acids. Germline V gene sequence: CDR1 SGHVS, CDR2 FNYEAQ. Trimming took 2 bases from V and 3 from J, leaving 9 bases between them. The CDR3 nucleotides are TGTGCCAGCAGCTTACAGGGAGGAACAGATACGCAGTATTTT. This gives the protein CASSLQGGTDTQYF.

V is TRBV24-1 and J is TRBJ2-2; 11 positions agree with TRBD2. Trimming took 3 bases from V and 5 from J; bases not matched to a gene: 10. Germline CDR1 is KGHDR and CDR2 is SFDVKD. CDR3 length: 18 residues. The CDR3: CATSDRTSGPGGTGELFF. CDR3 nucleotide sequence: TGTGCCACCAGTGATCGGACTAGCGGGCCAGGGGGTACCGGGGAGCTGTTTTTT.

The rearrangement links TRBV19 to TRBJ2-3, with 10 positions matching TRBD2. The germline gives CDR1 LNHDA, CDR2 SQIVND (reference sequence). J gave up 5 bases and V 2 bases, and 10 bases lay outside the gene matches. CDR3 size: 17 residues. CDR3 DNA sequence: TGTGCCAGTAGTATACTGAGAGCGGGGGGGCGGGAAGATACGCAGTATTTT. This translates into CASSILRAGGREDTQYF.

The J gene is TRBJ1-4, the V gene TRBV2; 7 bases match TRBD1. After removal of 6 bases from V and 2 bases from J, the junction contained 3 bases not matched to a gene. Germline CDR1 SNHLY, CDR2 FYNNEI. This CDR3 is 14 amino acids long. The CDR3 DNA follows: TGTGCCAGCAGCACGGACAGGACTAATGAAAAACTGTTTTTT. This gives the protein CASSTDRTNEKLFF.

The rearrangement uses TRBV24-1 and TRBJ2-3, with 12 bases fitting TRBD1. V trimming: 3 bases; J trimming: 6 bases; junction bases outside the gene matches: 3. Per the germline V gene, CDR1 is KGHDR and CDR2 is SFDVKD. The CDR3 spans 15 residues. The CDR3 DNA reads as TGTGCCACCAGTGATCCGGGACAGGGGGCTGATACGCAGTATTTT. This codes for CATSDPGQGADTQYF.

The rearrangement uses TRBV5-1 and TRBJ2-1; 8 bases match TRBD2. Germline V lookup: CDR1 SGHRS, CDR2 YFSETQ. The CDR3 has 14 residues. Trimming removed 7 bases from V and 7 bases from J; junction bases left unmatched: 10. Here the CDR3 DNA reads TGCGCCAGCGGCCCGGGGGGGGCCGTTAATGAGCAGTTCTTC. Residues: CASGPGGAVNEQFF.

In its sample, this clone was seen a few times. The V gene is TRBV9, the J gene TRBJ2-3; weak D call: TRBD1 (5 bases). This CDR3 spans 16 amino acids. Germline values: CDR1 SGDLS, CDR2 YYNGEE. Trimming shortened V by 3 bases and J by 2 bases, and 16 bases separated the two germline ends. The CDR3 here is CASSEGMGSYTDTQYF. The CDR3 DNA sequence: TGTGCCAGCAGCGAGGGGATGGGCAGCTACACAGATACGCAGTATTTT.

V gene TRBV12-3 or TRBV12-4 combines with J gene TRBJ1-5; 10 bases fit TRBD1. CDR3 size: 13 residues. The junction had 1 base not matched to a gene; V was cut back by 8 bases and J by 3 bases. DNA for the CDR3: TGTGCCAGCCGACAGGGGGCCAATCAGCCCCAGCATTTT. It encodes CASRQGANQPQHF.

V and J are TRBV28 and TRBJ1-4, with 9 bases aligning to TRBD1. The germline V gene has CDR1 MDHEN and CDR2 SYDVKM. J lost 4 bases, V lost 5 bases, and 5 bases had no gene match. This CDR3 is built from 15 residues. This chain's CDR3 is CASSPDRGNNEKLFF. CDR3 nucleotides: TGTGCCAGCAGTCCTGACAGGGGGAATAATGAAAAACTGTTTTTT.

The CDR3 loop reads CASGHGGTDTQYF. CDR3 DNA: TGTGCCAGCGGACATGGGGGGACAGATACGCAGTATTTT. V gene TRBV6-5 combines with J gene TRBJ2-3; TRBD2 might be the D (6 bases). The CDR3 is made up of 13 amino acids. Germline values: CDR1 MNHEY, CDR2 SVGAGI. Trimming cost V 8 bases and J 3 bases, with 12 bases left between them.

The chain carries TRBV5-8 and TRBJ1-2; D perhaps matches TRBD1 (6 bases). This CDR3 comprises 15 residues. Germline V gene sequence: CDR1 SGHTS, CDR2 YDEGEE. Trimming pared 0 bases from V and 2 bases from J, leaving 11 bases between. This chain's CDR3 is CASSLAHRVNYGYTF. The CDR3 nucleotides are TGTGCCAGCAGCTTGGCACACAGGGTCAACTATGGCTACACCTTC.